Sequencing of this T cell receptor (beta chain) was carried out in a study of CD8+ T cells in alopecia areata. On this clone: The antigen is unknown.

Treatment described: oral pan-JAK inhibitor, 5-10 mg twice daily. Extraction of RNA preceded its reverse transcription into cDNA, which served as the sequencing template. Some clones are missing from TCRdb's copy, which holds only in-frame ones; the method was immunoSEQ multiplex PCR. This sample has about 210,000 clones, with 43% found just once. General observations from the study: Links between baseline CD8+ expansion and response need larger treated cohorts. Lesional scalp, especially alopecia totalis/universalis, showed higher clonality than normal scalp. Possibly because of HLA-related factors, TCR sharing was less clear across patients than in mice.

The sequenced sample was CD4+ T cells sorted from blood, obtained at roughly week 36, from a patient treated with tofacitinib. The clonotype was recovered from a human donor with alopecia areata.

DNA for the CDR3: TGCGCCAGCAGTAGCCCTAGCGGGCAAGAGACCCAGTACTTC. Amino acids: CASSSPSGQETQYF. The chain combines TRBV5-1 with TRBJ2-5, with 8 nucleotides matching TRBD2. Looked up from germline, CDR1 is SGHRS and CDR2 is YFSETQ. V was pared by 5 bases and J by 2 bases, with 5 bases of the junction left unmatched. The CDR3 has 14 amino acids.